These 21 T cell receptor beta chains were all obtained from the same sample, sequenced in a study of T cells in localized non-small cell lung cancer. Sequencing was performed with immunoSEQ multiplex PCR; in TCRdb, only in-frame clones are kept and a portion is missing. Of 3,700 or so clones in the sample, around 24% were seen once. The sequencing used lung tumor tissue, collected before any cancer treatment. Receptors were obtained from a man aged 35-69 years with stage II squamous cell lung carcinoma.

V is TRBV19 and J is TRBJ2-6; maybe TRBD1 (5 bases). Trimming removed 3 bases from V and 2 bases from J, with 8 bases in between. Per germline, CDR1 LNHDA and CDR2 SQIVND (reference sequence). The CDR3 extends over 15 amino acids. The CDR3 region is CASSMTAPGANVLTF. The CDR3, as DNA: TGTGCCAGTAGTATGACAGCCCCTGGGGCCAACGTCCTGACTTTC.

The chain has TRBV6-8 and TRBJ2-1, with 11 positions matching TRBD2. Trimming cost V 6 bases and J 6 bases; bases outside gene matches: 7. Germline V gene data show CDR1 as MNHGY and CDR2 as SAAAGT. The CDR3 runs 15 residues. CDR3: CASRTSGSKGNEQFF. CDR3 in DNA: TGTGCCAGCAGAACTAGCGGGAGTAAGGGCAATGAGCAGTTCTTC.

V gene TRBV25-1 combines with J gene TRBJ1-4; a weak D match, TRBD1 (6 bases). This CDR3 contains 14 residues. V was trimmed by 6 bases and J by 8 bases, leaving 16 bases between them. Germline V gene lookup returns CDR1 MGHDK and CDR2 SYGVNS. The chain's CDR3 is CASRGAGSSEKLFF. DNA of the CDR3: TGTGCCAGCAGGGGGGCAGGGTCGTCGGAAAAACTGTTTTTT.

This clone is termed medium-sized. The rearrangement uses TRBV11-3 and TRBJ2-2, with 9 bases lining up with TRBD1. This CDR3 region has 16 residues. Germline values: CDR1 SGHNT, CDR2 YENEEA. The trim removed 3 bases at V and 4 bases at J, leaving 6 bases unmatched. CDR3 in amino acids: CASSFYRGPATGELFF. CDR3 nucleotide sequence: TGTGCCAGCAGCTTTTACAGGGGGCCGGCCACCGGGGAGCTGTTTTTT.

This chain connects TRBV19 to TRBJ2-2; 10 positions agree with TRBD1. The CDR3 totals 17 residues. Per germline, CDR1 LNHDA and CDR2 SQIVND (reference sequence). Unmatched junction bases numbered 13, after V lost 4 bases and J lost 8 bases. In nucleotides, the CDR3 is TGTGCCAGTAGTACCCCAGCGGGACAGGGGACCAGGGGGGAGCTGTTTTTT. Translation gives CASSTPAGQGTRGELFF.

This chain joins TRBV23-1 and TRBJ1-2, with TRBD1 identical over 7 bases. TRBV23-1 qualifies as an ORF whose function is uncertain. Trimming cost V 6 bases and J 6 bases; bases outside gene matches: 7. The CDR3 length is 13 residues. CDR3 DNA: TGCGCCAGCAGCCGAGGGGGCGCGGATGGCTACACCTTC. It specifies CASSRGGADGYTF.

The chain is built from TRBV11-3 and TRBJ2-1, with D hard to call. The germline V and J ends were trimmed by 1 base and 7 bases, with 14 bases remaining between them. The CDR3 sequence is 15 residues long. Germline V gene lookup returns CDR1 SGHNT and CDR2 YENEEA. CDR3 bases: TGTGCCAGCAGCTTAGGTCGAGTTATTGGAAATGAGCAGTTCTTC. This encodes CASSLGRVIGNEQFF.

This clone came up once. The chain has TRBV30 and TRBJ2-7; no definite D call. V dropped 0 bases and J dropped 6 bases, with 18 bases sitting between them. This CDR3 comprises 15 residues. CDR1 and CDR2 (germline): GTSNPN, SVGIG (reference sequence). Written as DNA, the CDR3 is TGTGCCTGGAGTGTCCCTTTTGGGGTCGGGCCCGAGCAGTACTTC. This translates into CAWSVPFGVGPEQYF.

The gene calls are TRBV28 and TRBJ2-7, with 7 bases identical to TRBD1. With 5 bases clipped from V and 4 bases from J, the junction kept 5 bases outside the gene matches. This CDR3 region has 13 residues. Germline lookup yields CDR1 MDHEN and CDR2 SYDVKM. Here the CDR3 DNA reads TGTGCCAGCAGTCGGACAGGTCGATACGAGCAGTACTTC. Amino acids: CASSRTGRYEQYF.

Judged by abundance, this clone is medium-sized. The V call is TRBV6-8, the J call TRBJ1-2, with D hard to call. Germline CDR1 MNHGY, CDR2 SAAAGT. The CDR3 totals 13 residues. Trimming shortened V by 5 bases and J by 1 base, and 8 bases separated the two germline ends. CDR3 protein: CASSPGVNYGYTF. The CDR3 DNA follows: TGTGCCAGCAGTCCCGGAGTTAACTATGGCTACACCTTC.

CDR3 bases: TGTGCCAGCTCACCACCCTCCAAGAAATCAGATACGCAGTATTTT. Residues: CASSPPSKKSDTQYF. This rearrangement joins TRBV18 to TRBJ2-3; D is unclear. Germline V gives CDR1 KGHSH, CDR2 LQKENI. The germline V and J ends were trimmed by 0 bases and 4 bases, with 11 bases remaining between them. The CDR3 is made up of 15 amino acids.

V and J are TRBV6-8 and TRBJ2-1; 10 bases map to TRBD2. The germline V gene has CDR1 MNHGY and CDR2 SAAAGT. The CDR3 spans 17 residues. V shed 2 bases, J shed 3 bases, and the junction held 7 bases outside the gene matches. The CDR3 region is CASSYPGTSAYYNEQFF. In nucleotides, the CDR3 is TGTGCCAGCAGTTACCCGGGGACTAGCGCATACTACAATGAGCAGTTCTTC.

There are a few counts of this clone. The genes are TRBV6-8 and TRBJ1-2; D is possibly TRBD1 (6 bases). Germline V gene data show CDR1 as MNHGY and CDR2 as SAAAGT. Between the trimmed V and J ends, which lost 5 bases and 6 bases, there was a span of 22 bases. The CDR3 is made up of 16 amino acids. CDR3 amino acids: CASSDYTGQSFDGYTF. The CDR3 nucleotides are TGTGCCAGCAGTGATTACACAGGGCAGAGTTTTGATGGCTACACCTTC.

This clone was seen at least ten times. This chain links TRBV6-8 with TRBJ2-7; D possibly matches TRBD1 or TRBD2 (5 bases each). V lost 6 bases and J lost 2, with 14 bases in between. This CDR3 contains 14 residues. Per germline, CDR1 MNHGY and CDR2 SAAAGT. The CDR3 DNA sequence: TGTGCCAGCAGGAGGGGTAGCCCCCCCTACGAGCAGTACTTC. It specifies CASRRGSPPYEQYF.

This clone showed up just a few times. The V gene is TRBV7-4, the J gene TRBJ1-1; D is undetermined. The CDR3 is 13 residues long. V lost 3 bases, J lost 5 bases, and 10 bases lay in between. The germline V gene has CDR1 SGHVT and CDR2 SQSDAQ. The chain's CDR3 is CASSFLWVTEAFF. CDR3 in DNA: TGTGCCAGCAGCTTCCTGTGGGTAACTGAAGCTTTCTTT.

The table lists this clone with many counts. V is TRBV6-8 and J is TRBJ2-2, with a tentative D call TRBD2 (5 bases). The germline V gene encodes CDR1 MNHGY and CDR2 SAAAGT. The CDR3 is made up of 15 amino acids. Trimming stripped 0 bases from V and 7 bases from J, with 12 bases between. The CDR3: CASSYSWLAGGELFF. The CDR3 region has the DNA TGTGCCAGCAGTTACTCATGGCTAGCTGGCGGGGAGCTGTTTTTT.

The DNA of the CDR3 is TGCGCCAGCAGCTTGCAACAGGGGGCCCCCTATGGCTACACCTTC. Translated: CASSLQQGAPYGYTF. V usage is TRBV5-1 and J usage is TRBJ1-2; 9 bases align to TRBD1. This CDR3 is built from 15 residues. Germline V gene sequence: CDR1 SGHRS, CDR2 YFSETQ. The V segment lost 1 base and the J segment 4 bases; nucleotides outside the gene matches: 5.

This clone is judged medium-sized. The CDR3 region has the DNA TGTGCCAGCTCACCTAGGGACAGGGGATCATTGCAGTACTTC. As protein: CASSPRDRGSLQYF. The rearrangement links TRBV18 to TRBJ2-7; 10 nucleotides line up with TRBD1. This CDR3 is built from 14 residues. CDR1 and CDR2 from the germline V gene are KGHSH and LQKENI. V shed 3 bases, J shed 9 bases, and the junction held 8 bases outside the gene matches.

The CDR3 loop is CASSYVDEQYF. DNA for the CDR3: TGTGCCAGCAGTTACGTGGACGAGCAGTACTTC. This chain joins TRBV6-4 and TRBJ2-7, with D unclear. Germline V gene lookup returns CDR1 MRHNA and CDR2 SNTAGT. Trimming pared 5 bases from V and 5 bases from J, leaving 7 bases between. The CDR3 runs 11 residues.

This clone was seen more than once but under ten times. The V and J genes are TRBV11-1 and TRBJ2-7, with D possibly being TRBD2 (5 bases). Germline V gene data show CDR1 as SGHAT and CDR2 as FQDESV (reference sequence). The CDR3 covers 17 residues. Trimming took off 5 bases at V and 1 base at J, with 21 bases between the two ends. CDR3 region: CASSPLESCGPSYEQYF. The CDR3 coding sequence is TGTGCCAGCAGCCCGCTTGAGTCTTGCGGGCCATCCTACGAGCAGTACTTC.

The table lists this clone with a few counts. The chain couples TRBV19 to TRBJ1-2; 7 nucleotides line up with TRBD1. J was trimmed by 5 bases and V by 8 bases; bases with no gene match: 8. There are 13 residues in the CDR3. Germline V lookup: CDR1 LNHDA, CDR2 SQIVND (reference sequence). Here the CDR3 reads CASVDRDRYGYTF. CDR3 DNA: TGTGCCAGTGTTGACAGGGACCGTTATGGCTACACCTTC.